Each of the 20 T cell receptor beta chains below was sequenced from the same sample in a study of human CD8 memory T cell subsets. The TCR beta sequencing libraries came from UMI-labeled 5' RACE. TCRdb re-called the 5' RACE reads; every CDR3 protein appears as one record, without DNA. This repertoire includes under 6,500 distinct CDR3 sequences. The sample was CD8+ effector memory T cells (TEM) sorted from PBMCs. As for subset: effector memory CD8 T cells, CCR7- CD45RO+ CD95+. Receptors were obtained from a human donor in good health.

The chain employs TRBV11-2 and TRBJ2-1. The CDR3 consists of 15 residues. Germline V lookup: CDR1 SGHAT, CDR2 FQNNGV. CDR3 in amino acids: CASSLDGSPYNEQFF.

Frequency places this clonotype as medium-sized (0.01 to 0.1%). The rearrangement links TRBV29-1 to TRBJ1-1; there is no DNA to check the TCRdb D call of TRBD1. The CDR3 sequence is 15 residues long. The V gene's germline CDR1 is SQVTM and CDR2 ANQGSEA. CDR3 in amino acids: CSVSPTEPGETEAFF.

V usage is TRBV18 and J usage is TRBJ1-1; the TCRdb D gene call, TRBD1, has no DNA to confirm it. Germline-derived CDR1 and CDR2 are KGHSH and LQKENI. The CDR3 runs 16 residues. The CDR3 sequence: CASSRWDRPVNTEAFF.

This chain joins TRBV9 and TRBJ1-2. Germline loops: CDR1 SGDLS, CDR2 YYNGEE. The length of the CDR3 is 17 residues. CDR3 in amino acids: CASSVDGRVAGSYGYTF. Using reference TRBV9 and TRBJ1-2 for the parts outside the CDR3, the full variable domain is DSGVTQTPKHLITATGQRVTLRCSPRSGDLSVYWYQQSLDQGLQFLIQYYNGEERAKGNILERFSAQQFPDLHSELNLSSLELGDSALYFCASSVDGRVAGSYGYTFGSGTRLTVV.

This clonotype counts as medium-sized by frequency. CDR3 sequence: CASSLTTSGYNEQFF. The chain carries TRBV5-1 and TRBJ2-1; no DNA is available, so the TRBD2 call from TCRdb remains unchecked. This CDR3 contains 15 residues. CDR1 and CDR2 (germline): SGHRS, YFSETQ.

The rearrangement links TRBV6-5 to TRBJ1-2. This CDR3 is built from 14 residues. CDR1 MNHEY and CDR2 SVGAGI come from the germline V gene. The CDR3 reads CASSYQGLNYGYTF.

The J gene is TRBJ1-2, the V gene TRBV12-3 or TRBV12-4; TCRdb designates TRBD1, a call that cannot be tested without DNA. CDR3 length: 14 amino acids. This CDR3 reads CASSFTGTSYGYTF.

V gene TRBV11-2 combines with J gene TRBJ2-5; TCRdb calls TRBD2, which cannot be checked without DNA. The CDR3 contains 16 residues. Germline V gives CDR1 SGHAT, CDR2 FQNNGV. The CDR3 loop is CASSLGVLAEQETQYF. Based on the CDR3 plus reference TRBV11-2 and TRBJ2-5, the full variable domain is EAGVAQSPRYKIIEKRQSVAFWCNPISGHATLYWYQQILGQGPKLLIQFQNNGVVDDSQLPKDRFSAERLKGVDSTLKIQPAKLEDSAVYLCASSLGVLAEQETQYFGPGTRLLVL.

V gene TRBV6-4 combines with J gene TRBJ2-2; TCRdb reports TRBD1, a call that lacks DNA to check it against. Germline V lookup: CDR1 MRHNA, CDR2 SNTAGT. This CDR3 contains 14 residues. CDR3 residues: CASSEGHNTGELFF.

The genes are TRBV6-6 and TRBJ2-7; as DNA is missing, the TRBD1 call by TCRdb cannot be tested. The CDR3 length is 15 residues. CDR1 MNHNY and CDR2 SVGAGI come from the germline V gene (reference sequence). The CDR3 reads CASSFRQGFHGEQYF.

The chain links TRBV5-6 to TRBJ2-5; TCRdb calls TRBD2, which cannot be checked without DNA. CDR3 length: 17 residues. The germline V gene has CDR1 SGHDT and CDR2 YYEEEE. Here the CDR3 reads CASSLLGRVDFQETQYF. Drawing the rest from reference TRBV5-6 and TRBJ2-5, the complete variable domain is DAGVTQSPTHLIKTRGQQVTLRCSPKSGHDTVSWYQQALGQGPQFIFQYYEEEERQRGNFPDRFSGHQFPNYSSELNVNALLLGDSALYLCASSLLGRVDFQETQYFGPGTRLLVL.

CDR3 amino acids: CASSTGNTEAFF. The chain couples TRBV6-5 to TRBJ1-1; the TCRdb D gene call, TRBD1, has no DNA to confirm it. The germline CDR1 and CDR2 sequences are MNHEY and SVGAGI. This CDR3 comprises 12 residues.

The chain is built from TRBV7-9 and TRBJ2-7; the D call from TCRdb, TRBD1, cannot be confirmed without DNA. CDR3 length: 16 amino acids. Looked up from germline, CDR1 is SEHNR and CDR2 is FQNEAQ (reference sequence). CDR3 loop: CASSPIVNRGNYEQYF.

The chain links TRBV10-3 to TRBJ1-3. The CDR3 covers 16 residues. Germline values: CDR1 ENHRY, CDR2 SYGVKD. The CDR3 sequence is CAISGLDRASGNTIYF.

This chain links TRBV2 with TRBJ2-2; checking the TCRdb D call of TRBD2 is not possible without DNA. Germline loops: CDR1 SNHLY, CDR2 FYNNEI. CDR3 length: 15 residues. The CDR3 sequence is CASSLGGADTGELFF.

In terms of frequency, this clonotype is medium-sized. The chain combines TRBV2 with TRBJ2-2; TCRdb designates TRBD1, a call that cannot be tested without DNA. From germline, CDR1 is SNHLY and CDR2 FYNNEI. CDR3 length equals 15 residues. The CDR3 here is CASTRLGTDTGELFF.

This chain joins TRBV28 and TRBJ1-1; TCRdb's assignment of TRBD1 cannot be checked, as there is no DNA. Germline CDR1 MDHEN, CDR2 SYDVKM. The CDR3 sequence is 13 residues long. This CDR3 is CASSWQGNTEAFF.

This CDR3 is CASSTGTGNRGNQPQHF. The rearrangement links TRBV4-3 to TRBJ1-5; TCRdb lists TRBD1, though no DNA is available to test this call. The germline gives CDR1 LGHNA, CDR2 YSLEER. The CDR3 sequence is 17 residues long.

The chain couples TRBV7-6 to TRBJ2-1; the TCRdb call, TRBD2, lacks DNA for checking. This CDR3 has 16 residues. Germline CDR1 is SGHVS and CDR2 is FNYEAQ. CDR3 amino acids: CASSLVLAGGGNEQFF.

This clonotype is labeled medium-sized based on frequency. The chain combines TRBV7-9 with TRBJ2-5; there is no DNA to check the TCRdb D call of TRBD1. The CDR3 has 16 amino acids. From germline, CDR1 is SEHNR and CDR2 FQNEAQ (reference sequence). This CDR3 reads CASSFIQDREEETQYF.